This is a list of T cell receptor beta chains from one sample in a study of cytomegalovirus exposure and HLA in healthy donors. Clones were sequenced by immunoSEQ multiplex PCR, and TCRdb holds only the in-frame ones, with some missing. The sample carries over 130,000 clones, about 85% recorded once. Sample: PBMCs. The receptors originated from a human donor in good health. Both conserved end residues are part of each CDR3. Each record gives: V gene, clone size, D gene, J gene, CDR3 protein, CDR3 DNA. D genes are given only for firm matches. Where a row states a size, it is once, few, many or the class of an expanded clone; other rows omit it.

TRBV28	-	TRBD1	TRBJ1-5	CASRDRVGQPQHF	TGTGCCAGCAGAGACAGGGTGGGACAGCCCCAGCATTTT
TRBV7-2	-	-	TRBJ1-5	CASSLIVARNQPQHF	TGTGCCAGCAGCTTAATTGTGGCAAGAAATCAGCCCCAGCATTTT
TRBV27	-	-	TRBJ2-7	CASSLGLRVHQLAYEQYF	TGTGCCAGCAGTTTAGGGTTACGGGTCCATCAATTGGCCTACGAGCAGTACTTC
TRBV10-3	few	TRBD2	TRBJ2-1	CANTGGSYNEQFF	TGTGCCAATACGGGGGGCTCCTACAATGAGCAGTTCTTC
TRBV7-9	-	TRBD2	TRBJ2-3	CASSLLAGGPTDTQYF	TGTGCCAGCAGCTTACTAGCGGGAGGGCCGACAGATACGCAGTATTTT
TRBV6-1	once	TRBD2	TRBJ2-5	CASSDQREGYQETQYF	TGTGCCAGCAGTGATCAGCGGGAGGGGTACCAAGAGACCCAGTACTTC
TRBV5-8	-	TRBD2	TRBJ2-1	CASNLRGAGAYNEQFF	TGTGCCAGCAACCTCCGGGGAGCGGGGGCCTACAATGAGCAGTTCTTC
TRBV6-1	few	-	TRBJ1-6	CASSAGPYNSPLHF	TGTGCCAGCAGTGCAGGGCCGTATAATTCACCCCTCCACTTT
TRBV7-8	few	-	TRBJ1-6	CASSPGVVSYNSPLHF	TGTGCCAGCAGCCCCGGGGTTGTGTCCTATAATTCACCCCTCCACTTT
TRBV15	-	-	TRBJ2-7	CATSRGVFSSYEQYF	TGTGCCACCAGCCGGGGTGTTTTTAGCTCCTACGAGCAGTACTTC
TRBV9	-	-	TRBJ1-5	CASNIGARFSNQPQHF	TGTGCCAGCAATATTGGGGCGCGTTTTAGCAATCAGCCCCAGCATTTT
TRBV10-1	few	TRBD2	TRBJ2-7	CASSPAGVTYEQYF	TGCGCCAGCAGCCCAGCGGGAGTCACCTACGAGCAGTACTTC